These 16 T cell receptor beta chains share one sample of origin, sequenced in a study of response to subunit inactivated influenza vaccine (dated 2018 in TCRdb). The time point label, read with the paper, signifies: approximately 45 days after influenza vaccine administration. The method was RT-PCR. Sequenced on an Illumina HiSeq 2500. Using fastp at Q25 and MiXCR, TCRdb reprocessed the public reads and kept productive beta chains. Here each entry gathers all rows of one CDR3 protein and keeps the most common genes and DNA. This sample lists fewer than 700,000 distinct CDR3 sequences; approximately 12% were detected once. Jointly, the top ten make up about 12% of the sample. The sequences come from PBMCs from blood, collected 45 days after vaccination. The receptors were sampled from a man in his fifties who received an inactivated influenza vaccine. Donor details come from another sample of the same person, matched by shared clones.

This clonotype was counted between two and nine times. The chain carries TRBV4-3 and TRBJ1-2; D remains unclear. This CDR3 comprises 13 residues. With 3 bases removed from V and 1 base from J, the gap between germline ends came to 6 bases. Germline CDR1 is LGHNA and CDR2 is YSLEER. The CDR3 nucleotides are TGCGCCAGCAGCCACCAGAATAACTATGGCTACACCTTC. As protein: CASSHQNNYGYTF.

This clonotype has just a few counts. V and J are TRBV7-9 and TRBJ2-7; 10 bases line up with TRBD1. CDR3 length: 14 amino acids. The germline gives CDR1 SEHNR, CDR2 FQNEAQ (reference sequence). The J segment lost 5 bases and the V segment lost 4 bases, leaving 5 bases of the junction unmatched. CDR3: CASSSGDRGNEQYF. The CDR3 DNA reads as TGTGCCAGCAGCTCCGGGGACAGGGGAAACGAGCAGTACTTC.

The rearrangement uses TRBV24-1 and TRBJ2-1; D tentatively fits TRBD1 or TRBD2 (5 bases each). V lost 5 bases and J 5 bases, leaving 9 bases between the germline ends. This CDR3 comprises 13 residues. Per germline, CDR1 KGHDR and CDR2 SFDVKD. This CDR3 is CATSAPGHNEQFF. For the CDR3, the DNA is TGTGCCACCAGTGCCCCGGGGCACAATGAGCAGTTCTTC.

This clonotype was detected a few times. This chain uses TRBV29-1 with TRBJ2-5; TRBD2 aligns across 9 bases. The V gene end was trimmed by 2 bases and the J gene end by 1 base; junction bases not matched to a gene: 5. Germline CDR1 and CDR2: SQVTM and ANQGSEA. CDR3 length: 15 amino acids. This CDR3 reads CSVERPSGVQETQYF. The CDR3 DNA reads as TGCAGCGTTGAACGGCCTAGCGGGGTCCAAGAGACCCAGTACTTC.

This clonotype has a count of ten or more. The CDR3 is CSARDRLAGGYNEQFF. The DNA of the CDR3 is TGCAGTGCTAGAGATCGGCTAGCGGGGGGCTACAATGAGCAGTTCTTC. The J gene is TRBJ2-1, the V gene TRBV20-1, with 11 bases that match TRBD2. CDR3 size: 16 residues. Germline values: CDR1 DFQATT, CDR2 SNEGSKA (reference sequence). V was pared by 0 bases and J by 3 bases, with 4 bases of the junction left unmatched.

This chain uses TRBV18 with TRBJ1-2; D is uncertain. The V gene lost 3 bases and the J gene lost 6 bases, with 11 bases spanning the gap. This CDR3 has 13 amino acids. Germline assignment: CDR1 KGHSH and CDR2 LQKENI. In DNA form, the CDR3 reads TGTGCCAGCTCACCCGTCATGATGAATGGCTACACCTTC. Translation gives CASSPVMMNGYTF.

This sequence joins TRBV28 and TRBJ2-3; D unresolved. Trimming removed 5 bases from V and 2 bases from J, with 8 bases in between. Germline V lookup: CDR1 MDHEN, CDR2 SYDVKM. The CDR3 covers 13 residues. CDR3 nucleotide sequence: TGTGCCAGCAGTACCCACTTCACAGATACGCAGTATTTT. It encodes CASSTHFTDTQYF. Using reference TRBV28 and TRBJ2-3 for the parts outside the CDR3, the full variable domain is DVKVTQSSRYLVKRTGEKVFLECVQDMDHENMFWYRQDPGLGLRLIYFSYDVKMKEKGDIPEGYSVSREKKERFSLILESASTNQTSMYLCASSTHFTDTQYFGPGTRLTVL.

The chain joins TRBV6-5 to TRBJ2-2; D is unclear. The germline V and J ends were trimmed by 0 bases and 4 bases, with 9 bases remaining between them. CDR3 size: 15 residues. Germline V gene lookup returns CDR1 MNHEY and CDR2 SVGAGI. CDR3 residues: CASSYSRESTGELFF. The DNA for the CDR3 is TGTGCCAGCAGTTACTCCCGAGAGAGCACCGGGGAGCTGTTTTTT.

This clonotype was picked up a small number of times. V usage is TRBV7-9 and J usage is TRBJ2-3; D is uncertain. This CDR3 spans 15 amino acids. Germline assignment: CDR1 SEHNR and CDR2 FQNEAQ (reference sequence). V lost 1 base, J lost 2 bases, and 10 bases lay in between. The CDR3 is CASSLVVVNTDTQYF. CDR3 nucleotides: TGTGCCAGCAGCTTAGTAGTCGTGAACACAGATACGCAGTATTTT.

This clonotype was counted many times. V usage is TRBV20-1 and J usage is TRBJ2-1; tentative D call: TRBD2 (6 bases). The germline gives CDR1 DFQATT, CDR2 SNEGSKA (reference sequence). The CDR3 covers 11 residues. Trimming pared 6 bases from V and 9 bases from J, leaving 12 bases between. CDR3 DNA: TGCAGTGCCACCGGAGGGTTTGAGCAGTTCTTC. This translates into CSATGGFEQFF.

This clonotype was detected a few times. The genes are TRBV4-3 and TRBJ2-1; D might be TRBD2 (5 bases). Germline V gene sequence: CDR1 LGHNA, CDR2 YSLEER. The germline V and J ends were trimmed by 0 bases and 7 bases, with 13 bases remaining between them. This CDR3 region has 15 residues. CDR3 in amino acids: CASSQDKGRGNEQFF. CDR3 in DNA: TGCGCCAGCAGCCAAGATAAGGGCCGGGGAAATGAGCAGTTCTTC.

The sample holds a few counts of this clonotype. V gene TRBV11-3 combines with J gene TRBJ2-1; TRBD1 aligns across 11 bases. V lost 3 bases to trimming and J lost 5 bases; unmatched junction nucleotides: 3. This CDR3 has 15 amino acids. Germline-derived CDR1 and CDR2 are SGHNT and YENEEA. Here the CDR3 DNA reads TGTGCCAGCAGCTTGGGACAGGGGGGCCACAATGAGCAGTTCTTC. Protein: CASSLGQGGHNEQFF.

This clonotype was counted only a few times. The gene calls are TRBV4-3 and TRBJ2-2, with D unresolved. The germline V gene encodes CDR1 LGHNA and CDR2 YSLEER. V lost 0 bases, J lost 4 bases, and 12 bases lay in between. The CDR3 has 16 amino acids. For the CDR3, the DNA is TGCGCCAGCAGCCAAGATAGGCTAGGGCTCACCGGGGAGCTGTTTTTT. It encodes CASSQDRLGLTGELFF.

This clonotype was seen a handful of times. V gene TRBV3-1 combines with J gene TRBJ2-3; D is ambiguous. Trimming pared 3 bases from V and 2 bases from J, leaving 6 bases between. The CDR3 is 13 amino acids. Germline assignment: CDR1 LGHDT and CDR2 YNNKEL (reference sequence). CDR3 bases: TGTGCCAGCAGCCACGGAACCACAGATACGCAGTATTTT. As protein: CASSHGTTDTQYF.

The table lists this clonotype with a few counts. The rearrangement links TRBV20-1 to TRBJ2-7; D is perhaps TRBD2 (5 bases). The CDR3 is 11 residues long. V lost 0 bases, J lost 5 bases, and 5 bases lay in between. Germline V CDR1 and CDR2: DFQATT, SNEGSKA (reference sequence). CDR3 DNA: TGCAGTGCTAGAGAGGGAGACGAGCAGTACTTC. Its translation is CSAREGDEQYF.

There are a few counts of this clonotype. The V and J genes are TRBV4-1 and TRBJ1-2; TRBD1 might be the D (6 bases). Deletions cut 3 bases from V and 8 bases from J, with 19 bases between. The CDR3 is 15 residues long. CDR1 is MGHRA and CDR2 is YSYEKL in the germline V gene. This CDR3 reads CASSQRNRVLFGYTF. CDR3 DNA: TGCGCCAGCAGCCAGAGGAACAGGGTTCTATTCGGCTACACCTTC.